This TCR beta chain was sequenced in a study of blood T cell repertoires in COVID-19. Study as a whole: From the United States, Italy and Spain came samples of acute and convalescent COVID-19. PBMCs, B-cell-depleted T cells, or T cells provided the cDNA or gDNA that made up the material.

Under the authors' procedure: Using reference gene primer amplification, nucleated cell counts were estimated. TCRdb's table, derived via immunoSEQ multiplex PCR, lists solely in-frame clones and lacks some. V, J and clone size reflect that table, while D and trimming were determined from the DNA. Among around 140,000 clones listed, approximately 81% were seen once. CDR3 size: 14 residues. V lost 4 bases and J lost 0, with 10 bases in between. Germline loops: CDR1 SGDLS, CDR2 YYNGEE. This TCR derives from a man in his 60s with acute or convalescent COVID-19. The rearrangement uses TRBV9 and TRBJ1-1, with unresolved D. The material sequenced was peripheral blood. CDR3 residues: CASSTRHLNTEAFF. The DNA of the CDR3 is TGTGCCAGCAGCACCAGGCATTTGAACACTGAAGCTTTCTTT.